Below are 31 T cell receptor beta chains sequenced from a single sample in a study of tumor and adjacent non-tumor tissue in lung cancer. A modified ARM-PCR protocol with three rounds of nested PCR amplified TCRbeta. TCRdb ran MiXCR on the multiplex PCR reads and lists one entry per CDR3 protein. Seen here are 90,000 to 110,000 distinct CDR3 sequences, roughly 80% observed once, and the top ten hold about 40%. This sample's RNA came from whole unsorted tissue. Input material: lung tumor tissue. Every receptor here comes from a woman aged 60-75 years with non-small cell lung cancer.

As for this clonotype: Its ends do not fully match the called genes, so a read error is possible. The V and J genes are TRBV5-6 and TRBJ2-3; no firm D call. CDR3 length: 12 residues. Germline loops: CDR1 SGHDT, CDR2 YYEEEE. The CDR3 nucleotides are TGTGCCAGCAGCCCGAACACAGATACGCAGTTTTTT. It codes for CASSPNTDTQFF. Combining the CDR3 with reference TRBV5-6 and TRBJ2-3 gives the whole variable domain DAGVTQSPTHLIKTRGQQVTLRCSPKSGHDTVSWYQQALGQGPQFIFQYYEEEERQRGNFPDRFSGHQFPNYSSELNVNALLLGDSALYLCASSPNTDTQFFGPGTRLTVL.

On this clonotype: A much larger clone lies one base from this, so it may be a read error. The chain couples TRBV6-5 to TRBJ2-6; a possible D gene is TRBD1 (5 bases). This CDR3 contains 15 residues. Germline CDR1 reads MNHEY; CDR2 reads SVGAGI. The CDR3 DNA reads TGTGCCAGCAGTTACCGGGCGCCTGGGGCCAGCGTCCTGACTTTC. It is translated as CASSYRAPGASVLTF.

This clonotype was seen ten or more times. The V gene is TRBV5-5, the J gene TRBJ1-2; 9 bases are shared with TRBD1. V lost 0 bases and J lost 7; bases outside the gene matches: 7. The CDR3 sequence is 15 residues long. The germline gives CDR1 SGHKS, CDR2 YYEKEE (reference sequence). CDR3 region: CASSLGLQGALGYTF. The DNA of the CDR3 is TGTGCCAGCAGCTTGGGGCTACAGGGGGCACTTGGCTACACCTTC.

In regard to this clonotype: This may be a read error: a much more frequent sequence differs by one nucleotide. The rearrangement joins TRBV29-1 to TRBJ2-7; D ambiguous. Germline values: CDR1 SQVTM, CDR2 ANQGSEA. V lost 7 bases to trimming and J lost 4 bases, with 17 bases between them. The CDR3 sequence is 13 residues long. CDR3: CSAHRSAEYEQYF. CDR3 DNA: TGCAGCGCCCACCGCAGTGCAGAGTACGAGCAGTACTTC.

Regarding this clonotype: The conserved closing phenylalanine or tryptophan is absent in this CDR3, likely reflecting a read error. The chain combines TRBV7-2 with TRBJ2-5; 7 nucleotides align to TRBD1. CDR3 length equals 14 residues. Germline CDR1 reads SGHTA; CDR2 reads FQGNSA. The CDR3 DNA reads as TGTGACAGCAGCTTATTAGGGACAGAAGAGACCCAGTACTAC. This translates into CDSSLLGTEETQYY.

Regarding this clonotype: At one of its ends the junction is not consistent with the germline gene, which may arise from a read error. This chain joins TRBV28 and TRBJ1-4; TRBD1 aligns across 8 bases. The CDR3 has 15 amino acids. Per germline, CDR1 MDHEN and CDR2 SYDVKM. CDR3 region: CASGLPGQGAEKLYF. CDR3 bases: TGTGCCAGCGGCCTCCCTGGACAGGGAGCCGAAAAACTGTATTTT.

Points on this clonotype: This could be a read error, since a much larger clone is one nucleotide away. The chain carries TRBV6-6 and TRBJ1-1, with 7 bases fitting TRBD1. The trim removed 6 bases at V and 4 bases at J, leaving 14 bases unmatched. Germline loops: CDR1 MNHNY, CDR2 SVGAGI (reference sequence). This CDR3 is built from 16 residues. The CDR3 DNA follows: TGTGCCAGCAGCACCCGACAGGGAAACTTGAGCACTGAAGCTTTCTTT. It codes for CASSTRQGNLSTEAFF.

J is TRBJ1-1 and V is TRBV6-1; maybe TRBD1 (6 bases). CDR3 length: 14 residues. V shed 8 bases and J shed 5 bases, with 18 bases lying between them. CDR1 is MNHNS, CDR2 SASEGT, per germline. The CDR3: CASCGGTFNTEAFF. The CDR3 nucleotides are TGTGCCAGCTGTGGTGGGACATTCAATACTGAAGCTTTCTTT.

This clonotype was counted once. The chain combines TRBV5-5 with TRBJ2-5; D ambiguous. CDR1 SGHKS and CDR2 YYEKEE come from the germline V gene (reference sequence). Trimming stripped 4 bases from V and 5 bases from J, with 24 bases between. The CDR3 is made up of 17 amino acids. CDR3 protein: CASSPGDRMDNTETQYF. The CDR3 DNA reads TGTGCCAGCAGCCCGGGCGATAGGATGGATAATACGGAGACCCAGTACTTC.

This clonotype appeared once. The J gene is TRBJ2-5, the V gene TRBV12-3 or TRBV12-4, with D possibly TRBD1 on 5 matching bases. The CDR3 extends over 17 amino acids. The germline V and J ends were trimmed by 7 bases and 6 bases, with 27 bases remaining between them. CDR3 coding DNA: TGTGCCAGCAATCTTCTCCTCGAAAAGGGGATGTCGAAGACCCAGTACTTC. Protein sequence: CASNLLLEKGMSKTQYF.

As to this clonotype: The junction departs from germline at one end; a sequencing error may be responsible. This chain connects TRBV12-3 or TRBV12-4 to TRBJ1-1; possibly TRBD1 for D (5 bases). This CDR3 spans 13 amino acids. CDR3 residues: CANTQTDSTEAFF. CDR3 nucleotide sequence: TGCGCCAACACTCAGACAGATTCCACTGAAGCTTTCTTT.

Concerning this clonotype itself: Since a much larger clone is just one base distant, this may be a read error. The V and J genes are TRBV12-3 or TRBV12-4 and TRBJ2-7; D not certain. The ends were cut back, 4 bases at V and 1 base at J, with 8 bases in the middle. This CDR3 spans 13 amino acids. The CDR3 bases are TGTGCCAGCAGTTCAACTGGTTCCTACGAGCAGTACTTC. As protein: CASSSTGSYEQYF.

As for this clonotype: One end of the junction varies from germline; a read error may be responsible. The rearrangement uses TRBV10-1 and TRBJ2-2, with a tentative D call TRBD2 (6 bases). CDR1 is WNHNN, CDR2 SYGVQD, per germline (reference sequence). This CDR3 is 15 amino acids long. The CDR3 protein is CASSENTGGTGELLF. DNA of the CDR3: TGCGCCAGCAGTGAGAATACTGGGGGGACCGGGGAGCTGTTATTT.

The rearrangement uses TRBV11-2 and TRBJ1-2, with 8 bases aligning to TRBD1. The CDR3 spans 15 residues. The germline V gene has CDR1 SGHAT and CDR2 FQNNGV. CDR3 DNA sequence: TGTACCAACAGCCCACAGGGGGAGCTAGGCTATGGCTACACCTTC. It is translated as CTNSPQGELGYGYTF. The entire variable domain, with the rest obtained from reference TRBV11-2 and TRBJ1-2, is as follows: EAGVAQSPRYKIIEKRQSVAFWCNPISGHATLYWYQQILGQGPKLLIQFQNNGVVDDSQLPKDRFSAERLKGVDSTLKIQPAKLEDSAVYLCTNSPQGELGYGYTFGSGTRLTVV.

This clonotype was seen once. The chain combines TRBV29-1 with TRBJ2-7, with 9 bases lining up with TRBD1. This CDR3 has 13 amino acids. CDR1 and CDR2 from the germline V gene are SQVTM and ANQGSEA. The junction had 9 bases not matched to a gene; V was cut back by 6 bases and J by 6 bases. CDR3 region: CSVITDRGIEQYF. CDR3 nucleotides: TGCAGCGTGATCACGGACAGGGGTATCGAGCAGTACTTC.

This clonotype came up a few times. This clone may be a read error of a much larger clone one base away. The chain uses TRBV7-9 and TRBJ1-2; maybe TRBD1 (6 bases). Germline lookup yields CDR1 SEHNR and CDR2 FQNEAQ (reference sequence). V lost 4 bases to trimming and J lost 10 bases, with 25 bases between them. This CDR3 has 16 amino acids. The CDR3 DNA reads TGTGCCAGCAGCTATCGGCAGGGGCAGCGGTCGCGCGACTACACCTTC. This translates into CASSYRQGQRSRDYTF. The full variable domain, its missing parts supplied by reference TRBV7-9 and TRBJ1-2, is DTGVSQNPRHKITKRGQNVTFRCDPISEHNRLYWYRQTLGQGPEFLTYFQNEAQLEKSRLLSDRFSAERPKGSFSTLEIQRTEQGDSAMYLCASSYRQGQRSRDYTFGSGTRLTVV.

In regard to this clonotype: The junction departs from germline at one end; a sequencing error may be responsible. The gene calls are TRBV6-5 and TRBJ2-2, with D tentatively TRBD2 (5 bases). The CDR3 spans 14 residues. From germline, CDR1 is MNHEY and CDR2 SVGAGI. As DNA, the CDR3 is TGTGCCAGCAGTTACTATTCGGGCACCGGGGTGCTGTTTTTT. Its translation: CASSYYSGTGVLFF.

The chain joins TRBV11-2 to TRBJ2-7, with D perhaps being TRBD1 or TRBD2 (5 bases each). V shed 5 bases and J shed 3 bases, with 17 bases lying between them. Looked up from germline, CDR1 is SGHAT and CDR2 is FQNNGV. CDR3 length equals 15 residues. DNA of the CDR3: TGTGCCAGCAGCAACGGGACCAGCAGGAGCTACGAGCAGTACTTC. Its translation is CASSNGTSRSYEQYF.

As regards this clonotype: The CDR3 does not end in the conserved phenylalanine or tryptophan, so this is likely a read error. The DNA is omitted, as the CDR3 cannot be located on it reliably, and the CDR3 follows TCRdb's listing. The genes are TRBV11-2 and TRBJ2-7; the D call TRBD1 from the table was never checked on the DNA. CDR1 is SGHAT and CDR2 is FQNNGV in the germline V gene. The CDR3 spans 14 residues, counting both ends. The CDR3 spells CASSLSTRTAEQYL.

On this clonotype itself: Since no conserved phenylalanine or tryptophan closes the CDR3, a read error is the likely cause. The rearrangement uses TRBV4-3 and TRBJ1-2, with 7 bases aligning to TRBD1. The CDR3 has 14 residues. Germline V gene data show CDR1 as LGHNA and CDR2 as YSLEER. The DNA for the CDR3 is TGCGCCAGCAGCCAAGATAACAGGGGCAATGGATACACCCTC. This gives the protein CASSQDNRGNGYTL.

The sample holds many counts of this clonotype. The rearrangement joins TRBV5-6 to TRBJ2-3, with 7 positions matching TRBD2. The V gene's germline CDR1 is SGHDT and CDR2 YYEEEE. With V trimmed by 5 bases and J by 2 bases, 8 bases remained unmatched. CDR3 length: 15 residues. DNA of the CDR3: TGTGCCAGCAGTTTTAGCGGGTCACACACAGATACGCAGTATTTT. Residues: CASSFSGSHTDTQYF.

Turning to this clonotype: Its ends do not fully match the called genes, so a read error is possible. The chain uses TRBV6-5 and TRBJ2-6; tentatively, D is TRBD1 or TRBD2 (7 bases each). This CDR3 is 16 amino acids long. Germline CDR1 MNHEY, CDR2 SVGAGI. CDR3 sequence: CASSRQGGGGAYVMTF. CDR3 nucleotide sequence: TGTGCCAGCAGTCGACAGGGAGGAGGGGGGGCCTACGTCATGACTTTC.

CDR3 bases: TGCAGTGTTGGAGATAATACCCTTGCTGTATATAATTCACCCCTCCACTTT. Protein sequence: CSVGDNTLAVYNSPLHF. This chain joins TRBV20-1 and TRBJ1-6; D unclear. The V gene's germline CDR1 is DFQATT and CDR2 SNEGSKA (reference sequence). CDR3 length equals 17 residues. Deletions cut 7 bases from V and 4 bases from J, with 23 bases between.

A remark on this clonotype: A much larger clonotype is one base distant, so this may be a read error. The chain recombines TRBV5-5 with TRBJ1-1; TRBD1 agrees at 8 bases. This CDR3 spans 14 amino acids. CDR1 SGHKS and CDR2 YYEKEE come from the germline V gene (reference sequence). The CDR3 region is CAISPGQGGTEAFF. The CDR3 region has the DNA TGTGCCATCAGCCCCGGACAGGGCGGTACTGAAGCTTTCTTT.

This chain connects TRBV28 to TRBJ2-7; 10 nucleotides line up with TRBD1. This CDR3 contains 15 residues. The germline V gene has CDR1 MDHEN and CDR2 SYDVKM. J gave up 2 bases and V 0 bases, and 1 base lay outside the gene matches. As DNA, the CDR3 is TGTGCCAGCAGTTTATGGACAGGGGGCGCCTACGAGCAGTACTTC. Its protein product is CASSLWTGGAYEQYF.

Remarks on this clonotype: One base away lies a much larger clone, so this may be a sequencing read error. The CDR3 end shows no conserved phenylalanine or tryptophan, and so a read error is likely. The V gene is TRBV6-6, the J gene TRBJ1-3; D is ambiguous. The germline CDR1 and CDR2 sequences are MNHNY and SVGAGI (reference sequence). The CDR3 is 13 amino acids. V lost 6 bases and J 5 bases, leaving 11 bases between the germline ends. The CDR3 region is CASSRDYRNTIYS. DNA for the CDR3: TGTGCCAGCAGCCGAGACTATAGAAACACCATATATTCT.

A word on this clonotype: One junction end does not reproduce the germline sequence, and a read error may be involved. The chain employs TRBV20-1 and TRBJ1-1; 9 nucleotides align to TRBD1. The CDR3 sequence is 15 residues long. Germline CDR1 reads DFQATT; CDR2 reads SNEGSKA (reference sequence). The CDR3 region is CSTSVRTGVDTEAFF. The CDR3 nucleotides read TGCAGTACTAGTGTGAGGACAGGGGTGGACACTGAAGCTTTCTTT.

For this clonotype: Germline and junction disagree at one end, which may indicate a read error. V and J are TRBV6-6 and TRBJ2-1; 8 bases line up with TRBD1. The length of the CDR3 is 13 residues. In germline, CDR1 is MNHNY, CDR2 SVGAGI (reference sequence). CDR3: CASREPGGNEQSF. The CDR3 DNA sequence: TGTGCCAGCAGGGAACCAGGGGGCAATGAGCAGTCCTTC.

As for this clonotype: This could be a read error, since a much larger clone is one nucleotide away. The chain recombines TRBV4-3 with TRBJ2-7; D gene unclear. The CDR3 is made up of 14 amino acids. CDR1 is LGHNA and CDR2 is YSLEER in the germline V gene. The germline V and J ends were trimmed by 0 bases and 7 bases, with 13 bases remaining between them. CDR3 coding DNA: TGCGCCAGCAGCCAAGAAATGGTTCTTACAGAGCAGTACTTC. Residues: CASSQEMVLTEQYF.

This clonotype has a count of ten or more. V usage is TRBV28 and J usage is TRBJ2-7; 7 bases match TRBD1. The CDR3 is made up of 16 amino acids. The J segment lost 6 bases and the V segment lost 5 bases, leaving 16 bases of the junction unmatched. CDR1 is MDHEN and CDR2 is SYDVKM in the germline V gene. The CDR3 reads CASSQNNRGPYVEQYF. In nucleotides, the CDR3 is TGTGCCAGCAGTCAAAACAACAGGGGACCTTACGTCGAGCAGTACTTC.

This clonotype turned up a few times. A much larger clonotype is one base distant, so this may be a read error. The CDR3 DNA follows: TGTGCCAGCAGGAGGGTGATAGACACTGAAGCTTTCTTT. It specifies CASRRVIDTEAFF. The chain carries TRBV6-6 and TRBJ1-1; D remains unclear. The CDR3 spans 13 residues. The V end was cut by 6 bases, the J end by 3 bases, with 11 bases between. Germline lookup yields CDR1 MNHNY and CDR2 SVGAGI (reference sequence).